Listed below are T cell receptor beta chains from one sample, sequenced in a study of blood T cell repertoires in COVID-19. Sequenced by immunoSEQ multiplex PCR; TCRdb stores in-frame clones only, minus some. The sample has 210,000 or so clones; 75% to 90% are singletons. Sequences were obtained from peripheral blood. These receptors were obtained from a man between 35 and 55 years old with acute or convalescent COVID-19. The CDR3 runs from the conserved cysteine through the conserved F or W. A D gene is named only where the DNA matches it firmly. Rows give clone size only sometimes, using once, few, many, or a class for an expanded clone.

d_call j_call clone_size v_call cdr3_nt cdr3_aa
TRBD2 TRBJ2-7 - TRBV11-2 TGTGCCAGCAGCGCAGCGGGGGGTTCCTACGAGCAGTACTTC CASSAAGGSYEQYF
- TRBJ1-1 - TRBV7-2 TGTGCCAGCAGCTTAGTAGGGGTTAAAGCTTTCTTT CASSLVGVKAFF
- TRBJ1-1 - TRBV5-4 TGTGCCAGCAGCTTGAGGCGGGACACTGAAGCTTTCTTT CASSLRRDTEAFF
- TRBJ2-1 - TRBV19 TGTGCCAGTAGTCTCCGGGTCAATGAGCAGTTCTTC CASSLRVNEQFF
- TRBJ2-3 - TRBV27 TGTGCCAGCAGTTTAGAGGACTTCACAGATACGCAGTATTTT CASSLEDFTDTQYF
TRBD2 TRBJ2-3 - TRBV5-1 TGCGCCAGCAGCTTGGGACTAGCGGGGGGCCGCACAGATACGCAGTATTTT CASSLGLAGGRTDTQYF
TRBD2 TRBJ2-7 - TRBV11-2 TGTGCCAGCAGCTTACTGGGGCGGGGGTCCTACGAGCAGTACTTC CASSLLGRGSYEQYF
- TRBJ2-5 - TRBV6-1 TGTGCCAGCAGTGAAGCTGGAGGGCCCTCGGGGACCCAGTACTTC CASSEAGGPSGTQYF
TRBD1 TRBJ2-2 - TRBV15 TGTGCCACCAGCAGAGTAAGGACAGGGCCCGGGGAGCTGTTTTTT CATSRVRTGPGELFF
TRBD1 TRBJ2-1 - TRBV5-1 TGCGCCAGCTCCCGACAGGGGGTGGATGAGCAGTTCTTC CASSRQGVDEQFF
- TRBJ1-4 - TRBV18 TGTGCCAGCTCGAGAGAAGGGGCAGGGGCCCTTAATGAAAAACTGTTTTTT CASSREGAGALNEKLFF
TRBD2 TRBJ2-1 - TRBV9 TGTGCCAGCAGCGCACTAGCGGGGGGGAACTACAATGAGCAGTTCTTC CASSALAGGNYNEQFF
- TRBJ2-7 - TRBV29-1 TGCAGCGTTGAGGACAGTTACTACGAGCAGTACTTC CSVEDSYYEQYF
TRBD1 TRBJ1-2 - TRBV25-1 TGTGCCAGCGCGACAGGGCATGGCTACACCTTC CASATGHGYTF
TRBD2 TRBJ2-5 - TRBV5-1 TGCGCCAGCAGCTTTGGTGGGACTAGCGGCCACTCGGGGGAGACCCAGTACTTC CASSFGGTSGHSGETQYF
TRBD1 TRBJ2-7 - TRBV9 TGTGCCAGCAGCCCAGGGGGAGATGGTATAGACGAGCAGTACTTC CASSPGGDGIDEQYF
- TRBJ2-3 - TRBV7-8 TGTGCCAGCAGCCCCCTGACACGCACAGATACGCAGTATTTT CASSPLTRTDTQYF
- TRBJ2-7 - TRBV15 TGTGCCACCAGCAGAGATAGGGTTCAGGGAACTACCTACGAGCAGTACTTC CATSRDRVQGTTYEQYF
- TRBJ2-5 - TRBV19 TGTGCCAGTAGTAAGTTACAGGGCTGGGAAGAGACCCAGTACTTC CASSKLQGWEETQYF
- TRBJ2-7 - TRBV7-2 TGTGCCAGCAGCGTCCAGCGCGGGACTTTACGACGAGTCTACGAGCAGTACTTC CASSVQRGTLRRVYEQYF
- TRBJ2-7 - TRBV28 TGTGCCAGCAGTTTATCGGTTGGGGCGGGACAGAGCTACGAGCAGTACTTC CASSLSVGAGQSYEQYF
- TRBJ2-1 - TRBV9 TGTGCCAGCAGCGGCAGGGAAAACCATCATGAGCAGTTCTTC CASSGRENHHEQFF
TRBD2 TRBJ2-2 once TRBV6-4 TGTGCCAGCTCCCCGACTAGCGGGGGGGCCAACACCGGGGAGCTGTTTTTT CASSPTSGGANTGELFF
TRBD1 TRBJ2-7 - TRBV6-6 TGTGCCAGCAGAAGAGGACAGGGAGACTTGAGGGAGCAGTACTTC CASRRGQGDLREQYF
- TRBJ1-5 - TRBV19 TGTGCCAGTAGGCCCGATCAGGCACCAACCCAGCCCCAGCATTTT CASRPDQAPTQPQHF
TRBD1 TRBJ2-7 few TRBV11-3 TGTGCCAGCAGCCCAGGTTCAGGACAGGGGGTTCGTGGCTCCTACGAGCAGTACTTC CASSPGSGQGVRGSYEQYF
- TRBJ1-5 - TRBV19 TGTGCCAGTAGTCCGCACTCAGGGTTCGGCGAGGGCAATCAGCCCCAGCATTTT CASSPHSGFGEGNQPQHF
- TRBJ2-3 - TRBV27 TGTGCCAGCAGTCAGTGGGGGGCAGATACGCAGTATTTT CASSQWGADTQYF
TRBD2 TRBJ2-3 many TRBV9 TGTGCCAGCAGCGCGATACTAGCGGGGGGGAGGGATACGCAGTATTTT CASSAILAGGRDTQYF
- TRBJ1-3 once TRBV6-5 TGTGCCAGCAGCTACGGGGACTTCCCTGGAAACACCATATATTTT CASSYGDFPGNTIYF
- TRBJ1-6 - TRBV19 TGTGCCAGTAACGACAGGTATAATTCACCCCTCCACTTT CASNDRYNSPLHF
TRBD2 TRBJ2-7 - TRBV9 TGTGCCAGCAGCCTCCGCCTGACGGGGGGGCCCAACGAGCAGTACTTC CASSLRLTGGPNEQYF
- TRBJ1-2 - TRBV6-2/TRBV6-3 TGTGCCAGCAGCCCCCGGTCCTCGGGTGGCTACACCTTC CASSPRSSGGYTF
- TRBJ1-5 - TRBV7-8 TGTGCCAGCAGCTTAGAGGAGGGTCAGCCCCAGCATTTT CASSLEEGQPQHF
TRBD2 TRBJ2-3 - TRBV2 TGTGCCAGCAGTGACCTCCCCGGGGGGGCTACAGATACGCAGTATTTT CASSDLPGGATDTQYF
TRBD1 TRBJ1-2 - TRBV18 TGTGCCAGCTCCGAGGACAGGGGCGGGTATGGCTACACCTTC CASSEDRGGYGYTF
TRBD1 TRBJ1-5 - TRBV28 TGTGCCAGCAGTTTAAGACAGGGAACGGGCAATCAGCCCCAGCATTTT CASSLRQGTGNQPQHF
TRBD2 TRBJ2-7 - TRBV5-1 TGCGCCAGCCGGGGGGAATATACCTACGAGCAGTACTTC CASRGEYTYEQYF
TRBD1 TRBJ1-2 - TRBV29-1 TGCAGCGTAGATAAGGGACAGGTGATTAACTATGGCTACACCTTC CSVDKGQVINYGYTF
- TRBJ1-1 - TRBV20-1 TGCAGTGCTAGTCGGGGGAACACTGAAGCTTTCTTT CSASRGNTEAFF
TRBD1 TRBJ1-5 - TRBV7-9 TGTGCCAGCAGCTTTTTTTCTCTCCGGGACAGGGTTGGACAGCCCCAGCATTTT CASSFFSLRDRVGQPQHF
- TRBJ1-2 - TRBV10-1 TGCGCCAGCAGTGAGTCCTGGAGGGATCAATATGGCTACACCTTC CASSESWRDQYGYTF
- TRBJ1-4 - TRBV28 TGTGCCAGCAGTTCCAATTGGGGGCTGACTAATGAAAAACTGTTTTTT CASSSNWGLTNEKLFF
TRBD1 TRBJ2-5 - TRBV11-2 TGTGCCAGCAGCCCCACCTACAGGGGGCGATGGGGAGAGACCCAGTACTTC CASSPTYRGRWGETQYF
- TRBJ1-5 - TRBV12-3/TRBV12-4 TGTGCCAGCAGTGTAAGCAATCAGCCCCAGCATTTT CASSVSNQPQHF
- TRBJ1-1 - TRBV2 TGTGCCAGCAGTGAATCCGGGGTACCTGATAAAGCTTTCTTT CASSESGVPDKAFF
- TRBJ1-2 - TRBV19 TGTGCCAGTTCCCGAGAGGCAGGGAACTATGGCTACACCTTC CASSREAGNYGYTF